This T cell receptor (beta chain) originates from a study of blood T cell repertoires in COVID-19. Study information: T cells, B-cell-depleted T cells, or PBMCs provided the cDNA or gDNA that served as material.

J gave up 2 bases and V 2 bases, and 5 bases lay outside the gene matches. Germline V gene lookup returns CDR1 LGHDT and CDR2 YNNKEL (reference sequence). This CDR3 is 15 amino acids long. The data were produced by immunoSEQ multiplex PCR, yet TCRdb's version contains in-frame clones alone and is incomplete. The sample lists 55,000 to 70,000 clones; roughly 86% were seen once. The chain uses TRBV3-1 (or the pseudogene TRBV3-2) and TRBJ2-7, with TRBD1 identical over 8 bases. The sequence was obtained from a man between 65 and 80 years old with acute or convalescent COVID-19. What was sequenced was peripheral blood. In nucleotides, the CDR3 is TGTGCCAGCAGCCAACCAGGGGGCGTAACCTACGAGCAGTACTTC. As protein: CASSQPGGVTYEQYF.